A single sample is the source of the 15 T cell receptor beta chains below, sequenced in a study of T cell responses to AZD1222 COVID-19 vaccine. Here immunoSEQ multiplex PCR was the method, and the copy in TCRdb shows in-frame clones only, minus some. The sample holds some 120,000 clones, about 90% seen once. This specimen was peripheral blood, taken on day 0 of AZD1222 vaccination. These receptor sequences come from an adult in good health.

The chain is built from TRBV27 and TRBJ2-7; 8 bases match TRBD2. The CDR3 loop spans 15 amino acids. With V trimmed by 3 bases and J by 1 base, 5 bases remained unmatched. The germline V gene encodes CDR1 MNHEY and CDR2 SMNVEV (reference sequence). CDR3 protein: CASSFSGAISYEQYF. For the CDR3, the DNA is TGTGCCAGCAGTTTTAGCGGGGCGATATCCTACGAGCAGTACTTC.

The rearrangement links TRBV6-6 to TRBJ2-1; the match to TRBD2 covers 8 bases. Trimming cost V 0 bases and J 13 bases; bases outside gene matches: 8. Per germline, CDR1 MNHNY and CDR2 SVGAGI (reference sequence). The CDR3 is made up of 14 amino acids. The CDR3 region is CASSYSNPSGRQFF. In DNA, the CDR3 is TGTGCCAGCAGTTACTCGAACCCCAGCGGGAGACAGTTCTTC.

The rearrangement uses TRBV23-1 and TRBJ1-5, with D perhaps matching TRBD1 (5 bases). TRBV23-1 is identified as an open reading frame with a role that is uncertain. The CDR3 contains 15 residues. Trimming removed 3 bases at V and 6 bases at J, with 15 bases between. The CDR3 loop is CASSHPGEPRQPQHF. In DNA, the CDR3 is TGCGCCAGCAGTCATCCGGGGGAGCCTCGTCAGCCCCAGCATTTT.

The chain combines TRBV12-3 or TRBV12-4 with TRBJ2-5; D is ambiguous. With 6 bases removed from V and 5 bases from J, the gap between germline ends came to 10 bases. CDR3 length: 12 amino acids. CDR3 coding DNA: TGTGCCAGCAGCCGATCGATGGAGACCCAGTACTTC. Encoded protein: CASSRSMETQYF.

The V gene is TRBV5-4, the J gene TRBJ1-1; 7 bases fit TRBD1. There are 13 residues in the CDR3. After removal of 2 bases from V and 4 bases from J, the junction contained 2 bases not matched to a gene. Germline V gene sequence: CDR1 SGHNT, CDR2 YYREEE (reference sequence). CDR3 bases: TGTGCCAGCAGCTTCGCAGGGGGCACTGAAGCTTTCTTT. Its protein product is CASSFAGGTEAFF.

This chain's CDR3 is CASSVVGNQETQYF. The DNA of the CDR3 is TGTGCCAGCAGCGTAGTGGGCAACCAAGAGACCCAGTACTTC. V is TRBV9 and J is TRBJ2-5; D gene uncertain. V dropped 0 bases and J dropped 0 bases, with 6 bases sitting between them. The germline V gene has CDR1 SGDLS and CDR2 YYNGEE. The CDR3 is 14 residues long. The whole variable domain, remainder taken from reference TRBV9 and TRBJ2-5, is DSGVTQTPKHLITATGQRVTLRCSPRSGDLSVYWYQQSLDQGLQFLIQYYNGEERAKGNILERFSAQQFPDLHSELNLSSLELGDSALYFCASSVVGNQETQYFGPGTRLLVL.

This chain connects TRBV13 to TRBJ1-5; no clear D. This CDR3 spans 15 amino acids. The germline V gene encodes CDR1 PRHDT and CDR2 FYEKMQ (reference sequence). Between the trimmed V and J ends, which lost 3 bases and 4 bases, there was a span of 13 bases. In DNA form, the CDR3 reads TGTGCCAGCAGCTTCGGTCGCGGCGGGAATCAGCCCCAGCATTTT. Translated: CASSFGRGGNQPQHF. Using reference TRBV13 and TRBJ1-5 for the parts outside the CDR3, the full variable domain is AAGVIQSPRHLIKEKRETATLKCYPIPRHDTVYWYQQGPGQDPQFLISFYEKMQSDKGSIPDRFSAQQFSDYHSELNMSSLELGDSALYFCASSFGRGGNQPQHFGDGTRLSIL.

The chain uses TRBV2 and TRBJ2-2; 7 bases are shared with TRBD2. Germline CDR1 reads SNHLY; CDR2 reads FYNNEI. The CDR3 covers 14 residues. Losses at the gene ends were 6 bases for V and 5 bases for J; bases not matched to a gene: 6. The CDR3 protein is CASSAGLPTGELFF. The CDR3 DNA reads as TGTGCCAGCAGCGCGGGACTACCAACCGGGGAGCTGTTTTTT.

This sequence joins TRBV18 and TRBJ2-7, with D perhaps TRBD1 (5 bases). Germline loops: CDR1 KGHSH, CDR2 LQKENI. Deletions cut 5 bases from V and 6 bases from J, with 20 bases between. The CDR3 totals 15 residues. In DNA, the CDR3 is TGTGCCAGCTCATCTCCGAGCAGGGAATCTACCGAGCAGTACTTC. It is translated as CASSSPSRESTEQYF. Combining the CDR3 with reference TRBV18 and TRBJ2-7 gives the whole variable domain NAGVMQNPRHLVRRRGQEARLRCSPMKGHSHVYWYRQLPEEGLKFMVYLQKENIIDESGMPKERFSAEFPKEGPSILRIQQVVRGDSAAYFCASSSPSRESTEQYFGPGTRLTVT.

This clone was picked up a small number of times. The rearrangement links TRBV6-5 to TRBJ1-3, with D possibly matching TRBD1 (5 bases). V lost 6 bases to trimming and J lost 0 bases, with 12 bases between them. Germline V lookup: CDR1 MNHEY, CDR2 SVGAGI. The CDR3 has 15 amino acids. The CDR3 loop is CASSSGRPSGNTIYF. DNA of the CDR3: TGTGCCAGCAGCTCAGGGAGGCCCTCTGGAAACACCATATATTTT.

The V call is TRBV7-9, the J call TRBJ1-2, with D hard to call. Germline V gene lookup returns CDR1 SEHNR and CDR2 FQNEAQ (reference sequence). CDR3 size: 14 residues. Trimming cost V 6 bases and J 4 bases, with 15 bases left between them. This CDR3 is CASSTDVQFYGYTF. The CDR3 DNA reads as TGTGCCAGCAGTACCGATGTACAGTTCTATGGCTACACCTTC.

The gene calls are TRBV6-2 or TRBV6-3 and TRBJ1-1; maybe TRBD1 (5 bases). Trimming shortened V by 3 bases and J by 4 bases, and 9 bases separated the two germline ends. This CDR3 region has 13 residues. The V gene's germline CDR1 is MNHEY and CDR2 SVGEGT. This CDR3 is CASSYWQGTEAFF. CDR3 in DNA: TGTGCCAGCAGTTATTGGCAGGGCACTGAAGCTTTCTTT.

The chain has TRBV7-9 and TRBJ1-2, with TRBD1 matching 9 bases. The V segment lost 6 bases and the J segment 6 bases; nucleotides outside the gene matches: 8. The CDR3 has 14 amino acids. In germline, CDR1 is SEHNR, CDR2 FQNEAQ (reference sequence). Here the CDR3 reads CASRQPGQGDGYTF. The CDR3 nucleotides read TGTGCCAGCAGGCAACCGGGACAGGGAGATGGCTACACCTTC.

The chain combines TRBV5-6 with TRBJ1-2; 10 bases are a match to TRBD1. CDR1 and CDR2 (germline): SGHDT, YYEEEE. Trimming took 3 bases from V and 2 from J; bases not matched to a gene: 10. CDR3 size: 17 residues. DNA for the CDR3: TGTGCCAGCAGCTCTCCCGGGACAGGGGACGCCAACTATGGCTACACCTTC. Protein sequence: CASSSPGTGDANYGYTF.

This chain links TRBV19 with TRBJ2-2; 7 nucleotides line up with TRBD1. V was clipped by 4 bases and J by 6 bases; unmatched bases: 5. CDR1 LNHDA and CDR2 SQIVND come from the germline V gene (reference sequence). The CDR3 sequence is 14 residues long. The CDR3 DNA reads as TGTGCCAGTAGTACCACAGGGGTTCCCGGGGAGCTGTTTTTT. Its translation is CASSTTGVPGELFF. The full variable domain, in which reference TRBV19 and TRBJ2-2 provide the parts outside the CDR3, is DGGITQSPKYLFRKEGQNVTLSCEQNLNHDAMYWYRQDPGQGLRLIYYSQIVNDFQKGDIAEGYSVSREKKESFPLTVTSAQKNPTAFYLCASSTTGVPGELFFGEGSRLTVL.